This T cell receptor (beta chain) originates from a study of cytomegalovirus exposure and HLA in healthy donors. Turning to the study itself: An earlier analysis identified 95 million to 120 million unique TCR beta sequences in 150 million to 200 million T cells.

In regard to this clone: The antigen is undetermined.

This CDR3 is 15 amino acids long. Germline V gene data show CDR1 as MDHEN and CDR2 as SYDVKM. V trimming: 4 bases; J trimming: 6 bases; junction bases outside the gene matches: 6. Amplification used 60 Vbeta primers and 13 Jbeta primers. Some clones are missing from TCRdb's copy, which holds only in-frame ones; the method was immunoSEQ multiplex PCR. The table lists 150,000 to 200,000 clones, roughly 79% of them singletons. Study-level results: There were some V segments, including TRBV6-2 and TRBV6-3, excluded as indistinguishable. HLA alleles showed associations with some 17,000 TCR beta sequences in a later analysis, at a 0.05 false discovery rate.

The chain carries TRBV28 and TRBJ2-3, with TRBD2 identical over 11 bases. This TCR was recovered from a man aged 30 to 45 in good health and CMV-seronegative. Material for sequencing was PBMCs. CDR3: CASSSLAGGGDTQYF. In DNA, the CDR3 is TGTGCCAGCAGTTCGCTAGCGGGAGGCGGTGATACGCAGTATTTT.